One sample yielded the 29 T cell receptor beta chains listed below, sequenced in a study of shared clonotypes between healthy human individuals. Measured with immunoSEQ multiplex PCR; TCRdb has only the in-frame clones, and not every one. The sample lists some 2,500,000 clones, less than 95% occurring once. The sample consisted of naive CD4+ T cells from PBMCs. Subset here: CD45RA+ positively selected. The receptors derive from a man aged 18-30 years in good health. Some clones in this sample may be carry-over from other donors' samples.

This clone has a handful of counts. The rearrangement links TRBV28 to TRBJ1-2; a possible D gene is TRBD1 (6 bases). The CDR3 extends over 13 amino acids. V was shortened by 10 bases and J by 4 bases, with 16 bases between the two germline ends. Looked up from germline, CDR1 is MDHEN and CDR2 is SYDVKM. The chain's CDR3 is CATQGENGYGYTF. The CDR3 bases are TGTGCCACACAGGGAGAGAATGGCTATGGCTACACCTTC.

Concerning this clone itself: Other DNA sequences in this sample translate to the same CDR3. The J gene is TRBJ1-3, the V gene TRBV9, with D possibly TRBD1 on 5 matching bases. This CDR3 comprises 16 residues. CDR1 and CDR2 (germline): SGDLS, YYNGEE. V was shortened by 1 base and J by 1 base, with 12 bases between the two germline ends. The CDR3 nucleotides read TGTGCCAGCAGCGTAAGAGGGGATTCATCTGGAAACACCATATATTTT. It codes for CASSVRGDSSGNTIYF.

This clone was picked up a small number of times. The chain carries TRBV30 and TRBJ1-3, with D uncertain. The V end was cut by 5 bases, the J end by 2 bases, with 4 bases between. Germline V gene lookup returns CDR1 GTSNPN and CDR2 SVGIG (reference sequence). There are 11 residues in the CDR3. The CDR3 region has the DNA TGTGCCTGGGGGCCTGGAAACACCATATATTTT. Translated: CAWGPGNTIYF.

A note on this clone: The same CDR3 can be traced to other DNA sequences in this sample. The V and J genes are TRBV18 and TRBJ1-2; D is possibly TRBD1 (5 bases). This CDR3 is 13 amino acids long. Trimming stripped 2 bases from V and 6 bases from J, with 10 bases between. Germline CDR1 is KGHSH and CDR2 is LQKENI. The CDR3: CASSPSGGDGYTF. Here the CDR3 DNA reads TGTGCCAGCTCACCAAGCGGAGGGGATGGCTACACCTTC.

J is TRBJ2-2 and V is TRBV21-1; the table's D call TRBD1 went unverified against the DNA. TRBV21-1 is deemed a pseudogene. The CDR3 is 15 amino acids. Here the CDR3 reads CASIHEGAQRGELFF. CDR3 bases: TGTGCCAGCATCCACGAGGGGGCGCAGAGAGGGGAGCTGTTTTTT.

With regard to this clone: This sample includes further DNA sequences coding for the same CDR3. The chain combines TRBV2 with TRBJ1-4; 7 nucleotides agree with TRBD1. The CDR3 has 15 residues. J lost 3 bases, V lost 4 bases, and 5 bases had no gene match. Germline lookup yields CDR1 SNHLY and CDR2 FYNNEI. CDR3 sequence (DNA): TGTGCCAGCAGTGCCCAGGGGGTGGCTAATGAAAAACTGTTTTTT. Protein: CASSAQGVANEKLFF. The whole variable domain, remainder taken from reference TRBV2 and TRBJ1-4, is EPEVTQTPSHQVTQMGQEVILRCVPISNHLYFYWYRQILGQKVEFLVSFYNNEISEKSEIFDDQFSVERPDGSNFTLKIRSTKLEDSAMYFCASSAQGVANEKLFFGSGTQLSVL.

The J gene is TRBJ2-5, the V gene TRBV25-1; TRBD2 might be the D (6 bases). The ends were cut back, 1 base at V and 4 bases at J, with 13 bases in the middle. CDR1 is MGHDK, CDR2 SYGVNS, per germline. CDR3 length: 15 residues. CDR3 nucleotides: TGTGCCAGCAGTGAATGGGCGGGGCGGGGAGAGACCCAGTACTTC. Its protein product is CASSEWAGRGETQYF.

V and J are TRBV7-3 and TRBJ2-1; a possible D gene is TRBD1 (6 bases). This CDR3 is 16 amino acids long. V gave up 0 bases and J gave up 4 bases, with 13 bases separating them. Germline CDR1 reads SGHTA; CDR2 reads FQGTGA. CDR3 sequence (DNA): TGTGCCAGCAGCTTAACTGCAGGGGTTGGGTACAATGAGCAGTTCTTC. Protein sequence: CASSLTAGVGYNEQFF.

V is TRBV4-1 and J is TRBJ1-2; D unresolved. Germline V CDR1 and CDR2: MGHRA, YSYEKL. This CDR3 is built from 15 residues. V dropped 2 bases and J dropped 0 bases, with 10 bases sitting between them. The CDR3 here is CASSQITETNYGYTF. The CDR3, as DNA: TGCGCCAGCAGCCAAATAACGGAGACTAACTATGGCTACACCTTC.

This clone was found once. The DNA for the CDR3 is TGTGCCAGCAGCTTAGTGGCTAGCGGGAGTCTCTCCTACGAGCAGTACTTC. Its translation: CASSLVASGSLSYEQYF. This chain joins TRBV7-2 and TRBJ2-7; 10 bases line up with TRBD2. From germline, CDR1 is SGHTA and CDR2 FQGNSA. The CDR3 loop spans 17 amino acids. Trimming removed 1 base from V and 0 bases from J; junction bases left unmatched: 6.

This sequence joins TRBV7-9 and TRBJ2-1; D not certain. Trimming pared 3 bases from V and 8 bases from J, leaving 5 bases between. CDR3 size: 11 residues. Germline V gene data show CDR1 as SEHNR and CDR2 as FQNEAQ (reference sequence). The CDR3 region is CASSFTDEQFF. As DNA, the CDR3 is TGTGCCAGCAGCTTTACCGATGAGCAGTTCTTC.

The J gene is TRBJ2-6, the V gene TRBV19; TRBD1 matches 7 bases. V lost 6 bases and J lost 2; bases outside the gene matches: 4. Germline V gene sequence: CDR1 LNHDA, CDR2 SQIVND (reference sequence). The CDR3 spans 15 residues. The CDR3 nucleotides read TGTGCCAGTAGACCTCAGGGGGCTGGGGCCAACGTCCTGACTTTC. Translation: CASRPQGAGANVLTF.

This chain connects TRBV5-1 to TRBJ2-4; D is unresolved. V shed 0 bases and J shed 0 bases, with 10 bases lying between them. This CDR3 is built from 16 residues. Germline assignment: CDR1 SGHRS and CDR2 YFSETQ. The CDR3 DNA follows: TGCGCCAGCAGCTTGGTTGTGGGCCTAGCCAAAAACATTCAGTACTTC. Protein sequence: CASSLVVGLAKNIQYF.

This chain connects TRBV28 to TRBJ1-1, with D possibly TRBD1 on 6 matching bases. CDR1 is MDHEN, CDR2 SYDVKM, per germline. Trimming took 6 bases from V and 5 from J, leaving 13 bases between them. CDR3 length: 13 residues. The CDR3 DNA reads TGTGCCAGCAGAACCTACAGGGAGACTGAAGCTTTCTTT. It encodes CASRTYRETEAFF.

The chain links TRBV10-3 to TRBJ2-1, with 10 bases matching TRBD2. Germline assignment: CDR1 ENHRY and CDR2 SYGVKD. This CDR3 contains 12 residues. The V and J ends lost 8 bases and 8 bases, in that order; junction bases with no gene match: 3. The CDR3 DNA follows: TGTGCCATCCGTCTAGCGGGAGATGAGCAGTTCTTC. Its translation: CAIRLAGDEQFF.

The chain couples TRBV5-1 to TRBJ2-7, with 9 bases that match TRBD1. CDR1 is SGHRS, CDR2 YFSETQ, per germline. The CDR3 sequence is 16 residues long. Germline trimming cut 0 bases from V and 1 base from J; bases unmatched to any gene: 5. Written as DNA, the CDR3 is TGCGCCAGCAGCTTGGCGGGGACAGGGATTTCCTACGAGCAGTACTTC. This encodes CASSLAGTGISYEQYF.

This clone was seen a few times. This sequence joins TRBV7-9 and TRBJ1-1; tentative D call: TRBD1 (5 bases). The germline V and J ends were trimmed by 3 bases and 0 bases, with 11 bases remaining between them. CDR3 length equals 15 residues. Germline CDR1 is SEHNR and CDR2 is FQNEAQ (reference sequence). CDR3 protein: CASSLGVPMNTEAFF. As DNA, the CDR3 is TGTGCCAGCAGCTTGGGGGTACCCATGAACACTGAAGCTTTCTTT.

The chain uses TRBV2 and TRBJ1-5, with a tentative D call TRBD1 (6 bases). The CDR3 runs to 15 residues. The V gene's germline CDR1 is SNHLY and CDR2 FYNNEI. V shed 3 bases and J shed 9 bases, with 18 bases lying between them. The CDR3 DNA reads as TGTGCCAGCAGTGAGGAACCAGGGGTGAGCGTGCCCCAGCATTTT. Its translation is CASSEEPGVSVPQHF.

The chain is built from TRBV6-6 and TRBJ2-2; TRBD1 is a possible D gene (6 bases). Germline V gene data show CDR1 as MNHNY and CDR2 as SVGAGI (reference sequence). The CDR3 is 14 residues long. V was trimmed by 6 bases and J by 5 bases, leaving 13 bases between them. CDR3 sequence: CASSYRDGTGELFF. The CDR3 DNA follows: TGTGCCAGCAGCTACAGGGATGGAACCGGGGAGCTGTTTTTT.

V is TRBV4-1 and J is TRBJ2-7; TRBD2 matches 9 bases. The ends lost 1 base at V and 4 bases at J; junction bases unmatched: 8. The CDR3 covers 16 residues. In germline, CDR1 is MGHRA, CDR2 YSYEKL. The CDR3 loop reads CASSQVIVSGSYEQYF. In nucleotides, the CDR3 is TGCGCCAGCAGCCAAGTCATTGTTAGCGGGAGTTACGAGCAGTACTTC.

This clone has more than one count but fewer than ten. The chain joins TRBV5-4 to TRBJ1-1, with unresolved D. The CDR3 sequence is 8 residues long. Germline CDR1 reads SGHNT; CDR2 reads YYREEE (reference sequence). The ends were cut back, 5 bases at V and 9 bases at J, with 2 bases in the middle. As DNA, the CDR3 is TGTGCCAGCAGTCAAGCTTTCTTT. It specifies CASSQAFF.

The chain carries TRBV10-3 and TRBJ2-3; TRBD2 matches 11 bases. With 2 bases clipped from V and 1 base from J, the junction kept 8 bases outside the gene matches. The CDR3 consists of 18 residues. CDR1 and CDR2 (germline): ENHRY, SYGVKD. The CDR3 DNA reads as TGTGCCATCAGTGAGACTAGCGGGAGTTCGTCCCGCACAGATACGCAGTATTTT. Residues: CAISETSGSSSRTDTQYF.

This chain joins TRBV5-8 and TRBJ1-1; D is unresolved. V was cut by 4 bases and J by 6 bases, with 13 bases left in between. The CDR3 extends over 13 amino acids. CDR1 and CDR2 (germline): SGHTS, YDEGEE. Written as DNA, the CDR3 is TGTGCCAGCAGCCTGGAGGACGCCTCTGAAGCTTTCTTT. As protein: CASSLEDASEAFF.

In its sample, this clone was seen once. The rearrangement uses TRBV4-2 and TRBJ2-3; D unclear. Germline V gene data show CDR1 as LGHNA and CDR2 as YNFKEQ. The CDR3 is made up of 16 amino acids. V lost 6 bases and J 2 bases, leaving 18 bases between the germline ends. CDR3 DNA sequence: TGTGCCAGCAGTTGGCAGAGTAACCCCCACACAGATACGCAGTATTTT. As protein: CASSWQSNPHTDTQYF.

This chain joins TRBV11-3 and TRBJ2-3; maybe TRBD1 (6 bases). The CDR3 totals 15 residues. CDR1 SGHNT and CDR2 YENEEA come from the germline V gene. V lost 4 bases and J lost 1, with 12 bases in between. The CDR3 protein is CASSSPPGGTDTQYF. In DNA form, the CDR3 reads TGTGCCAGCAGCTCCCCCCCAGGGGGCACAGATACGCAGTATTTT.

Worth noting for this clone: Other DNA sequences in this sample translate to the same CDR3. The V gene is TRBV7-3, the J gene TRBJ1-3; the D is unclear. The CDR3 consists of 13 residues. Trimming removed 5 bases from V and 0 bases from J, with 5 bases in between. Germline V gives CDR1 SGHTA, CDR2 FQGTGA. The CDR3 sequence is CASSRLSGNTIYF. The CDR3 nucleotides read TGTGCCAGCAGCCGACTCTCTGGAAACACCATATATTTT.

The chain uses TRBV28 and TRBJ2-3, with a weak D call TRBD1 (5 bases). The ends were cut back, 7 bases at V and 4 bases at J, with 12 bases in the middle. CDR3 length: 13 residues. Germline V CDR1 and CDR2: MDHEN, SYDVKM. The CDR3 reads CASTLTVADTQYF. The CDR3, as DNA: TGTGCCAGCACCTTGACAGTGGCAGATACGCAGTATTTT.

The V gene is TRBV18, the J gene TRBJ2-2; either TRBD1 or TRBD2 may supply D (5 bases each). Germline CDR1 KGHSH, CDR2 LQKENI. V was clipped by 2 bases and J by 0 bases, with 10 bases between them. The CDR3 contains 16 residues. The DNA for the CDR3 is TGTGCCAGCTCACCAGCTCAGGGAGCGAACACCGGGGAGCTGTTTTTT. This codes for CASSPAQGANTGELFF.

The V call is TRBV29-1, the J call TRBJ1-2; no clear D gene. V was cut by 8 bases and J by 0 bases, with 16 bases left in between. The CDR3 length is 14 residues. Germline V gives CDR1 SQVTM, CDR2 ANQGSEA. This chain's CDR3 is CSFGLNEANYGYTF. In DNA, the CDR3 is TGCAGCTTTGGCCTGAATGAGGCTAACTATGGCTACACCTTC.